A selection of T cell receptor beta chains follows, all from one sample in a study of OX40 agonist ivuxolimab in advanced cancers. Measured with immunoSEQ multiplex PCR; TCRdb has only the in-frame clones, and not every one. Of 95,000 to 150,000 clones in the sample, approximately 90% were seen once. Sequences were derived from CD4+ or CD8+ T cells sorted from blood, sampled in a trial of the OX40 agonist ivuxolimab. All receptors come from an adult with an advanced solid tumor such as melanoma, head and neck, liver or kidney cancer. CDR3s include the opening cysteine and the closing phenylalanine or tryptophan. The D gene is left open where the match is weak. The listing skips clone size in some rows; elsewhere it reads once, few, many or a size class.

J,V,size,D,CDR3,DNA
TRBJ2-4,TRBV28,NA,NA,CASSEQGKASGKNIQYF,TGTGCCAGCAGCGAACAGGGAAAAGCATCGGGCAAAAACATTCAGTACTTC
TRBJ2-5,TRBV18,NA,NA,CASSLRREEQSAQYF,TGTGCCAGCTCACTACGCAGGGAGGAGCAATCGGCCCAGTACTTC
TRBJ2-7,TRBV11-2,once,NA,CASSPPDGLEQYF,TGTGCCAGCAGCCCGCCCGACGGCCTCGAGCAGTACTTC
TRBJ1-2,TRBV6-5,NA,NA,CASSLFGPANYGYTF,NA
TRBJ2-6,TRBV5-6,NA,TRBD1,CASSFVRDRKLSGANVLTF,TGTGCCAGCAGCTTCGTCCGGGACAGAAAACTGTCTGGGGCCAACGTCCTGACTTTC
TRBJ2-3,TRBV30,NA,NA,CAWSAGQDTQYF,TGTGCCTGGAGTGCCGGACAGGATACGCAGTATTTT
TRBJ2-5,TRBV5-1,NA,NA,CASSLGTGQETQYF,TGCGCCAGCAGCCTAGGAACAGGTCAAGAGACCCAGTACTTC
TRBJ2-3,TRBV14,NA,NA,CASSQGRTGRTDTQYF,TGTGCCAGCAGCCAAGGACGGACTGGAAGAACAGATACGCAGTATTTT
TRBJ2-7,TRBV28,NA,TRBD1,CASSSATGGTAYEQYF,TGTGCCAGCAGTTCCGCGACAGGGGGCACCGCCTACGAGCAGTACTTC
TRBJ1-5,TRBV10-3,NA,TRBD1,CAISGTGGNQPQHF,TGTGCCATCAGTGGTACAGGGGGCAATCAGCCCCAGCATTTT
TRBJ1-1,TRBV28,NA,TRBD1,CASSGQGKPEAFF,TGTGCCAGCAGCGGACAGGGGAAACCTGAAGCTTTCTTT
TRBJ2-7,TRBV11-1,NA,NA,CASSLDDYEQYF,TGTGCCAGCAGCTTAGACGACTACGAGCAGTACTTC
TRBJ1-1,TRBV28,once,NA,CASLKGRINTEAFF,TGTGCCAGCCTTAAGGGACGAATCAACACTGAAGCTTTCTTT
TRBJ1-4,TRBV6-5,NA,NA,CASSYGGGVHEKLFF,TGTGCCAGCAGTTACGGAGGGGGGGTACATGAAAAACTGTTTTTT
TRBJ2-7,TRBV20-1,NA,NA,CSASPSYEQYF,TGCAGTGCTAGCCCCTCCTACGAGCAGTACTTC
TRBJ2-7,TRBV7-6,NA,NA,CASSLGEATYEQYF,TGTGCCAGCAGCTTAGGAGAGGCCACCTACGAGCAGTACTTC
TRBJ2-7,TRBV5-8,NA,NA,CASSFSRDYEQYF,TGTGCCAGCAGCTTCTCACGTGACTACGAGCAGTACTTC
TRBJ1-2,TRBV14,NA,NA,CASSQALGPNYGYTF,TGTGCCAGCAGCCAAGCGTTGGGGCCTAACTATGGCTACACCTTC
TRBJ1-5,TRBV6-5,NA,TRBD1,CASSSGTGFQPQHF,TGTGCCAGCAGCTCCGGGACAGGGTTTCAGCCCCAGCATTTT
TRBJ2-6,TRBV9,NA,NA,CASSPPLGANVLTF,TGTGCCAGCAGCCCCCCTCTAGGGGCCAACGTCCTGACTTTC
TRBJ1-4,TRBV7-9,once,NA,CASVIDTSEKLFF,TGTGCCAGCGTCATAGATACCAGTGAAAAACTGTTTTTT
TRBJ1-1,TRBV19,NA,NA,CASSTSAEAFF,TGTGCCAGTAGTACTTCTGCGGAAGCTTTCTTT
TRBJ2-2,TRBV11-2,NA,NA,CASSLEGFGELFF,TGTGCCAGCAGCTTAGAGGGTTTCGGGGAGCTGTTTTTT
TRBJ2-1,TRBV5-4,NA,NA,CASSLGGSSYNEQFF,TGTGCCAGCAGCTTAGGTGGAAGCTCCTACAATGAGCAGTTCTTC
TRBJ2-3,TRBV27,NA,NA,CASSSRDSSITDTQYF,TGTGCCAGCAGTTCCCGGGACTCTTCGATCACAGATACGCAGTATTTT
TRBJ2-3,TRBV5-4,NA,TRBD1,CASSPPDRGMYTQYF,TGTGCCAGCAGCCCTCCGGACAGGGGCATGTATACGCAGTATTTT
TRBJ2-2,TRBV11-2,once,NA,CASSWQVGAGELFF,TGTGCCAGCAGCTGGCAAGTCGGTGCCGGGGAGCTGTTTTTT
TRBJ2-1,TRBV5-1,once,NA,CASTPGGTQYNEQFF,TGCGCCAGCACACCAGGGGGGACGCAATACAATGAGCAGTTCTTC
TRBJ2-1,TRBV14,once,TRBD1,CASSRTGTYNEQFF,TGTGCCAGCAGTAGGACAGGGACTTACAATGAGCAGTTCTTC
TRBJ1-2,TRBV28,NA,TRBD1,CASSLAGTGTGYGYTF,TGTGCCAGCAGTTTAGCGGGGACAGGGACAGGATATGGCTACACCTTC
TRBJ2-2,TRBV2,once,TRBD1,CASGTENTGELFF,TGTGCCAGCGGGACAGAAAACACCGGGGAGCTGTTTTTT